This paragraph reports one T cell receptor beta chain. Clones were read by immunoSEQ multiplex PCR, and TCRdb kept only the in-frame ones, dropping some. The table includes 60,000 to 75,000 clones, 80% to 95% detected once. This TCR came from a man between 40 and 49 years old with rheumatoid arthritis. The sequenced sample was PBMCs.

The CDR3 reads CASSDRIGELFF. CDR3 sequence (DNA): TGTGCCAGCAGTGACAGGATCGGGGAGCTGTTTTTT. The J gene is TRBJ2-2, the V gene TRBV27; D might be TRBD1 (6 bases). CDR3 size: 12 residues. The V gene's germline CDR1 is MNHEY and CDR2 SMNVEV (reference sequence). V was cut by 5 bases and J by 7 bases, with 8 bases left in between.